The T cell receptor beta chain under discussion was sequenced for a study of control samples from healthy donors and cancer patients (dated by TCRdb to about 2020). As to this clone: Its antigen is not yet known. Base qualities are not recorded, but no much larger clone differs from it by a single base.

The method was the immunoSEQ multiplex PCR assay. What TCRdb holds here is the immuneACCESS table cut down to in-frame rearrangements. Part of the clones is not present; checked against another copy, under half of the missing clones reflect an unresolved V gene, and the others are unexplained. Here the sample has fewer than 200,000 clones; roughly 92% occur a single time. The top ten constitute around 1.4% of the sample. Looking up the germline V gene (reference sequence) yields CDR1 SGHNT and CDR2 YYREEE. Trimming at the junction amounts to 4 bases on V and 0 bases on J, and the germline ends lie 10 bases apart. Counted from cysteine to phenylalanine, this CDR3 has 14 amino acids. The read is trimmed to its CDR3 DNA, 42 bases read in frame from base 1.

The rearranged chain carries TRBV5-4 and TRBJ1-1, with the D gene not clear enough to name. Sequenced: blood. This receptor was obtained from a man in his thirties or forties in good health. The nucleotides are TGTGCCAGCAGCACGGGAGGAGTGAACACTGAAGCTTTCTTT. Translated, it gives CASSTGGVNTEAFF.